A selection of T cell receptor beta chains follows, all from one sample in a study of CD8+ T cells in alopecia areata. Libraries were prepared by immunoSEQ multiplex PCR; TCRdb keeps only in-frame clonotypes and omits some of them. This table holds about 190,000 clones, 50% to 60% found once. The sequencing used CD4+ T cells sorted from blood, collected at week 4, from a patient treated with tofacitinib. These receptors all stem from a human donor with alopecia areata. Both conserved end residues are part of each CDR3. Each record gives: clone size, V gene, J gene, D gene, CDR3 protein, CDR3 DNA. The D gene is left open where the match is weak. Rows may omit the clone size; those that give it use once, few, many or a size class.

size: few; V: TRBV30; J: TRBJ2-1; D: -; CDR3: CAWSVRARGNEQFF; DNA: TGTGCCTGGAGTGTACGCGCCCGGGGCAATGAGCAGTTCTTC
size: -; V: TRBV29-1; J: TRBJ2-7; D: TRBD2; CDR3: CSVRSSGGTYEQYF; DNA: TGCAGCGTCCGATCTAGCGGAGGGACCTACGAGCAGTACTTC
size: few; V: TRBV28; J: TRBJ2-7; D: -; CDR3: CASSLTYEQYF; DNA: TGTGCCAGCAGTTTGACCTACGAGCAGTACTTC
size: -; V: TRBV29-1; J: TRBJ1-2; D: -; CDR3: CSVALGYGYTF; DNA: TGCAGCGTTGCACTAGGGTATGGCTACACCTTC
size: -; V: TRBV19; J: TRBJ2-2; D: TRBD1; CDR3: CASRRQGSTGELFF; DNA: TGTGCCAGTCGTAGACAGGGATCCACCGGGGAGCTGTTTTTT
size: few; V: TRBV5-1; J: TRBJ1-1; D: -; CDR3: CASSSGQLDTEAFF; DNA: TGCGCCAGCAGCTCTGGGCAGCTCGACACTGAAGCTTTCTTT
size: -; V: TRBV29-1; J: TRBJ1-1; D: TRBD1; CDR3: CSVEDGGTALNTEAFF; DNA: TGCAGCGTTGAGGACGGCGGGACAGCCCTGAACACTGAAGCTTTCTTT
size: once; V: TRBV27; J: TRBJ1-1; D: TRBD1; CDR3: CASSPMDRAKAEAFF; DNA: TGTGCCAGCAGTCCCATGGACAGGGCTAAAGCTGAAGCTTTCTTT
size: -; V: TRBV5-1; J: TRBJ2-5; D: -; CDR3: CASIGTLYEGETQYF; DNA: TGCGCCAGCATAGGAACTCTCTATGAGGGGGAGACCCAGTACTTC
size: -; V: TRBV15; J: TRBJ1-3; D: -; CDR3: CATSRDRGNTIYF; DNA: TGTGCCACCAGTCGCGACCGTGGAAACACCATATATTTT
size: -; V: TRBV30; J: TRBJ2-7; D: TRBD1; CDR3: CAWGQGAYEQYF; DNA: TGTGCCTGGGGACAGGGGGCGTACGAGCAGTACTTC
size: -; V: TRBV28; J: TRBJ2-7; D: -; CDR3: CASSLPRFSYEQYF; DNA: TGTGCCAGCAGCTTACCTAGGTTCTCCTACGAGCAGTACTTC
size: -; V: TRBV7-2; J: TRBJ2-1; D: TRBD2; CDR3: CASSLTGLRTSGQGNEQFF; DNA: TGTGCCAGCAGCTTAACCGGTTTGAGAACTAGCGGACAAGGGAATGAGCAGTTCTTC
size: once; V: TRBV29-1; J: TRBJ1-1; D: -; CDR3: CSGGTGTGFF; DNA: TGCAGCGGGGGTACGGGGACGGGTTTCTTT
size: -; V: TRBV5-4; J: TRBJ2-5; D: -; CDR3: CASSSTGGGEETQYF; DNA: TGTGCCAGCAGCTCTACGGGGGGCGGAGAAGAGACCCAGTACTTC
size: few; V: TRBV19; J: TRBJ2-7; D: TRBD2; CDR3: CASSNGWASGKDEQYF; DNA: TGTGCCAGTAGTAACGGGTGGGCTAGCGGGAAGGACGAGCAGTACTTC
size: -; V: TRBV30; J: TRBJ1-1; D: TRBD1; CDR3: CAWNPTGVNTEAFF; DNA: TGTGCCTGGAATCCGACAGGGGTGAACACTGAAGCTTTCTTT
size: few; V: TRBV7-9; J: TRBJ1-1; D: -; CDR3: CASRMGLGTEAFF; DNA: TGTGCCAGCAGAATGGGCTTAGGGACTGAAGCTTTCTTT
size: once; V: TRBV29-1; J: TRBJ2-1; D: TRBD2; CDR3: CSVIPGLAGNEQFF; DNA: TGCAGCGTCATACCGGGACTAGCGGGCAATGAGCAGTTCTTC
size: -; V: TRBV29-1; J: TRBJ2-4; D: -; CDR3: CSVEDPGDIQYF; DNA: TGCAGCGTTGAAGATCCCGGGGACATTCAGTACTTC
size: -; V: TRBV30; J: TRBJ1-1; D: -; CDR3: CAWNSQGRGSAFF; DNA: TGTGCCTGGAATTCACAGGGACGTGGTTCAGCTTTCTTT
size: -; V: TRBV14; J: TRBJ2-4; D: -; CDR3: CASSQDLNIQYF; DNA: TGTGCCAGCAGCCAAGATTTAAACATTCAGTACTTC
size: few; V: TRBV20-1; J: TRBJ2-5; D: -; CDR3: CSALTGTQYF; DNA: TGCAGTGCCCTAACGGGGACCCAGTACTTC
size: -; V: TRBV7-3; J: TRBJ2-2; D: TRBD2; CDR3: CASSRQGTSGLTGELFF; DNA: TGTGCCAGCAGCCGACAGGGGACTAGCGGCCTCACCGGGGAGCTGTTTTTT
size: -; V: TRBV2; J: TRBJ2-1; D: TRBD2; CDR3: CASTLGLAGGPGNEQFF; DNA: TGTGCCAGCACCCTCGGACTAGCGGGAGGGCCCGGCAATGAGCAGTTCTTC
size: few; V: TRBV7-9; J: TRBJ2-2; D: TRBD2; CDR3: CASSLLAGGPQQNTGELFF; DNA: TGTGCCAGCAGCTTGTTAGCGGGAGGCCCACAACAAAACACCGGGGAGCTGTTTTTT
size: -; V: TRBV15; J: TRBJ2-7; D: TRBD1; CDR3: CATSSWGQGAYEQYF; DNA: TGTGCCACCAGCAGCTGGGGACAGGGGGCCTACGAGCAGTACTTC
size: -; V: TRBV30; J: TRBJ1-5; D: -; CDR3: CAWSETSSNQPQHF; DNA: TGTGCCTGGAGTGAAACAAGCAGCAATCAGCCCCAGCATTTT
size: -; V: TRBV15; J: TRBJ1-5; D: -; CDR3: CATSRRTGYNQPQHF; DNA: TGTGCCACCAGCAGACGTACAGGGTACAATCAGCCCCAGCATTTT
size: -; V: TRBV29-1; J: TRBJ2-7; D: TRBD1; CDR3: CSVARTGDSYEQYF; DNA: TGCAGCGTTGCTCGGACAGGGGACTCCTACGAGCAGTACTTC
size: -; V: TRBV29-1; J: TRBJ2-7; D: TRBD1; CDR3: CSGSQGKSYEQYF; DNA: TGCAGCGGCTCACAGGGGAAATCCTACGAGCAGTACTTC
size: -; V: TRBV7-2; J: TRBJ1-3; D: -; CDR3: CASSLKAGSSGNTIYF; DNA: TGTGCCAGCAGCTTAAAGGCGGGGTCCTCTGGAAACACCATATATTTT
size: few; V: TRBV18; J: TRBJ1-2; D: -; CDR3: CASSRDQADYGYTF; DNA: TGTGCCAGCTCTCGTGATCAGGCTGACTATGGCTACACCTTC
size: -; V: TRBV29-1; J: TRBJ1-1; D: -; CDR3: CIVTGWTTEAFF; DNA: TGCATTGTTACAGGGTGGACCACTGAAGCTTTCTTT
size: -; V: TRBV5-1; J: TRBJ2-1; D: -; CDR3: CASSLVGGEASNNEQFF; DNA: TGCGCCAGCAGCTTGGTGGGAGGCGAGGCAAGTAACAATGAGCAGTTCTTC
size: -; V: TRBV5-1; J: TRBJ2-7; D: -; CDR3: CASSLGNGPYEQYF; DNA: TGCGCCAGCAGCTTGGGTAACGGACCCTACGAGCAGTACTTC
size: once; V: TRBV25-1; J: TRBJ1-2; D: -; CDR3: CASSEYGRDGYTF; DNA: TGTGCCAGCAGTGAATATGGGCGAGATGGCTACACCTTC
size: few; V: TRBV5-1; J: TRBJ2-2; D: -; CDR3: CASNRDRNTGELFF; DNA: TGCGCCAGCAACAGAGACAGAAACACCGGGGAGCTGTTTTTT
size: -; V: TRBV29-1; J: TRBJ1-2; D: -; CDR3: CSAEDTYGYTF; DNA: TGCAGCGCCGAGGACACCTATGGCTACACCTTC
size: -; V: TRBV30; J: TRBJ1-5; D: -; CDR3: CAWSISPNRPQHF; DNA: TGTGCCTGGAGTATATCACCCAATCGGCCCCAGCATTTT
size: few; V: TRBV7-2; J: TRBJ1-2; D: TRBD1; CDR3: CASSTRQGAYGYTF; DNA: TGTGCCAGCAGCACACGACAGGGGGCCTATGGCTACACCTTC
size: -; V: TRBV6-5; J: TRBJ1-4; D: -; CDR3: CASSYSSDSANEKLFF; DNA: TGTGCCAGCAGTTACTCCTCGGACAGCGCTAATGAAAAACTGTTTTTT
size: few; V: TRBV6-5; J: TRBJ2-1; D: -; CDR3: CASSYTGDEQFF; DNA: TGTGCCAGCAGTTACACGGGGGATGAGCAGTTCTTC
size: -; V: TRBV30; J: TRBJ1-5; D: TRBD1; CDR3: CAWSRTGDQPQHF; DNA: TGTGCCTGGAGCAGGACAGGGGATCAGCCCCAGCATTTT
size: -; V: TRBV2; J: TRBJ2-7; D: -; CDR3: CASRIEWRKGYEQYF; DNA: TGTGCCAGCAGGATAGAATGGAGGAAAGGATACGAGCAGTACTTC
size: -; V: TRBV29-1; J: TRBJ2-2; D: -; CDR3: CSVSGASSTGELFF; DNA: TGCAGCGTTTCCGGGGCGTCATCCACCGGGGAGCTGTTTTTT
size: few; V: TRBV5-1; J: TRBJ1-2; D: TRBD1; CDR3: CASSLPGTGIGYTF; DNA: TGCGCCAGCAGCCTACCCGGGACAGGGATTGGCTACACCTTC
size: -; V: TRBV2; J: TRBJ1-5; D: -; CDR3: CASSTLRSGQPQHF; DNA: TGTGCCAGCAGCACGCTCCGGAGCGGCCAGCCCCAGCATTTT